The 9 T cell receptor beta chains reported below all come from one sample, sequenced in a study of T cell repertoires in cytomegalovirus infection (dated by TCRdb to 2018 to 2020). The sequencing machine was an Illumina HiSeq 1500. TCRdb's own reprocessing of the public reads used fastp at Q25 and MiXCR and kept productive beta chains. Duplicate CDR3 protein sequences are folded into a single record with the most common DNA and genes. The sample includes a few hundred thousand distinct CDR3 sequences, with about a sixth observed a single time. The ten largest clones represent approximately 10% of the sample. The sample taken for sequencing was PBMCs. The receptors derive from a human donor in good health (CMV status not recorded). Some clones in this sample may be carry-over from other donors' samples.

In its sample, this clonotype was seen a few times. The CDR3 bases are TGTGCCAGCGGCGGGAGGGGACAGGGGGCTTACGAGCAGTACTTC. Its protein product is CASGGRGQGAYEQYF. The rearrangement joins TRBV6-6 to TRBJ2-7; TRBD1 agrees at 12 bases. The CDR3 has 15 amino acids. Germline V CDR1 and CDR2: MNHNY, SVGAGI (reference sequence). The V and J ends lost 8 bases and 4 bases, in that order; junction bases with no gene match: 9.

This chain uses TRBV6-5 with TRBJ1-4; D is perhaps TRBD1 (5 bases). V was trimmed by 7 bases and J by 10 bases, leaving 16 bases between them. The CDR3 contains 13 residues. Germline V gene data show CDR1 as MNHEY and CDR2 as SVGAGI. The CDR3, as DNA: TGTGCCAGCAATCGGGGACCGGGGGGAAAACTGTTTTTT. Translation: CASNRGPGGKLFF.

This clonotype was counted a few times. This chain uses TRBV2 with TRBJ2-5, with 7 bases that match TRBD1. Germline V lookup: CDR1 SNHLY, CDR2 FYNNEI. V shed 10 bases and J 4 bases; nucleotides not matched to a gene: 9. The CDR3 is 13 amino acids. The CDR3 DNA reads as TGTGCCACAACGGGACAGCCGGCAGAGACCCAGTACTTC. It codes for CATTGQPAETQYF.

This clonotype was picked up one time. Given a much more abundant clone one base away, this may be a read error. V and J are TRBV11-2 and TRBJ2-5; D remains ambiguous. Germline lookup yields CDR1 SGHAT and CDR2 FQNNGV. The CDR3 is made up of 16 amino acids. The V and J ends lost 5 bases and 6 bases respectively, with 22 bases between them. CDR3 loop: CASSLSGSPVRQTQYF. Written as DNA, the CDR3 is TGTGCCAGCAGCCTATCCGGGTCCCCTGTAAGGCAGACCCAGTACTTC. Using reference TRBV11-2 and TRBJ2-5 for the parts outside the CDR3, the full variable domain is EAGVAQSPRYKIIEKRQSVAFWCNPISGHATLYWYQQILGQGPKLLIQFQNNGVVDDSQLPKDRFSAERLKGVDSTLKIQPAKLEDSAVYLCASSLSGSPVRQTQYFGPGTRLLVL.

This clonotype was counted many times. The chain uses TRBV7-9 and TRBJ2-7; 7 bases line up with TRBD1. The CDR3 is 13 residues long. CDR1 is SEHNR, CDR2 FQNEAQ, per germline (reference sequence). The V segment lost 5 bases and the J segment 6 bases; nucleotides outside the gene matches: 7. The CDR3 here is CASSPDRVLEQYF. DNA of the CDR3: TGTGCCAGCAGCCCAGACAGGGTACTCGAGCAGTACTTC.

This chain uses TRBV4-3 with TRBJ1-2; D unresolved. The CDR3 consists of 15 residues. In germline, CDR1 is LGHNA, CDR2 YSLEER. Trimming left V 3 bases short and J 8 bases short, with 19 bases between. The CDR3 spells CASSQGLQAGSGYTF. The CDR3 DNA follows: TGCGCCAGCAGCCAGGGTTTGCAGGCCGGGAGCGGCTACACCTTC.

This rearrangement joins TRBV20-1 to TRBJ2-4; D perhaps matches TRBD1 (6 bases). Germline V CDR1 and CDR2: DFQATT, SNEGSKA (reference sequence). The CDR3 is 14 amino acids. V dropped 4 bases and J dropped 2 bases, with 12 bases sitting between them. CDR3 nucleotides: TGCAGTGCTATCGAGGGGGAGTCCAAAAACATTCAGTACTTC. Translating it yields CSAIEGESKNIQYF.

This clonotype was counted ten times or more. The rearrangement uses TRBV9 and TRBJ2-1; 11 bases fit TRBD2. J was trimmed by 3 bases and V by 2 bases; bases with no gene match: 4. Germline-derived CDR1 and CDR2 are SGDLS and YYNGEE. This CDR3 region has 16 residues. CDR3 DNA sequence: TGTGCCAGCAGCGTCCCTAGCGGGGGGAGCTACAATGAGCAGTTCTTC. This codes for CASSVPSGGSYNEQFF.

This clonotype has just a few counts. The V gene is TRBV28, the J gene TRBJ1-5, with a weak D call TRBD1 (5 bases). The V and J ends lost 4 bases and 2 bases respectively, with 15 bases between them. This CDR3 region has 16 residues. Germline V gene data show CDR1 as MDHEN and CDR2 as SYDVKM. CDR3 bases: TGTGCCAGCAGTTCCAGAGGGGTTTTGGGCAATCAGCCCCAGCATTTT. This translates into CASSSRGVLGNQPQHF.